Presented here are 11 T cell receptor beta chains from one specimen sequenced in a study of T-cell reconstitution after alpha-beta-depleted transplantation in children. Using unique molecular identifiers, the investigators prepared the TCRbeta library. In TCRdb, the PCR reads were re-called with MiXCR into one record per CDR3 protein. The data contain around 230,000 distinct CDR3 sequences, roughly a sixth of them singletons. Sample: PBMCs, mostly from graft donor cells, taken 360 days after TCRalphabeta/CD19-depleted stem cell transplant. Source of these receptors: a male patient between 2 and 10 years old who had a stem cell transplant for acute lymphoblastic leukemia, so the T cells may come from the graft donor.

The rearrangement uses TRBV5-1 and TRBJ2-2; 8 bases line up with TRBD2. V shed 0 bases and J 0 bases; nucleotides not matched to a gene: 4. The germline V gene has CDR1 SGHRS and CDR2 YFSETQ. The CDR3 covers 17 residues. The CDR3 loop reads CASSLAVGGANTGELFF. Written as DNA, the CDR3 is TGCGCCAGCAGCTTGGCCGTCGGGGGGGCGAACACCGGGGAGCTGTTTTTT.

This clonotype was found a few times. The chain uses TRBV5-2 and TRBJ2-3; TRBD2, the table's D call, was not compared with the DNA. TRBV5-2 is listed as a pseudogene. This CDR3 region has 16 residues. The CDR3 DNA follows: TGCGCCAGCAGCACCAGGACTAGCGGGGGGTGGGATACGCAGTATTTT. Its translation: CASSTRTSGGWDTQYF.

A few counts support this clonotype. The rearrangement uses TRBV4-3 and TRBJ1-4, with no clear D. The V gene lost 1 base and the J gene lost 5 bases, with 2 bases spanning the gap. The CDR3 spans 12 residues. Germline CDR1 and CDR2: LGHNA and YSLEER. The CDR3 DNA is TGCGCCAGCAGCCAAGTGAATGAAAAACTGTTTTTT. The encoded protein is CASSQVNEKLFF.

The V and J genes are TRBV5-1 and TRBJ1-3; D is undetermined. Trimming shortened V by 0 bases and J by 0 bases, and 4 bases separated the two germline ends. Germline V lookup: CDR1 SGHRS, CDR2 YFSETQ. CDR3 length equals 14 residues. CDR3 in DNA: TGCGCCAGCAGCTTGGGAGTCTCTGGAAACACCATATATTTT. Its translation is CASSLGVSGNTIYF.

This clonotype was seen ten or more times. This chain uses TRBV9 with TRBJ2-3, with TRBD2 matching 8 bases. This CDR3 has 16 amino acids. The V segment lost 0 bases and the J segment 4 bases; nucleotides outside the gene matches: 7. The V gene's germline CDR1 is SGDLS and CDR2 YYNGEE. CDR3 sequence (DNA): TGTGCCAGCAGCGTAGCTACCCCGGGAGGGGCAGATACGCAGTATTTT. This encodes CASSVATPGGADTQYF. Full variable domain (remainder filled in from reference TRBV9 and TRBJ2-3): DSGVTQTPKHLITATGQRVTLRCSPRSGDLSVYWYQQSLDQGLQFLIQYYNGEERAKGNILERFSAQQFPDLHSELNLSSLELGDSALYFCASSVATPGGADTQYFGPGTRLTVL.

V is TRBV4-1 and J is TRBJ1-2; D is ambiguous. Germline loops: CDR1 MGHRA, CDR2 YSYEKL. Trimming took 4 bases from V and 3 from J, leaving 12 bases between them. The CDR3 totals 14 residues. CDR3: CASSPIFSDYGYTF. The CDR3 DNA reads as TGCGCCAGCAGCCCTATTTTTTCGGACTATGGCTACACCTTC.

Here the CDR3 reads CASSLGGLAGANTGELFF. As DNA, the CDR3 is TGTGCCAGCAGCCTCGGAGGACTAGCGGGGGCGAACACCGGGGAGCTGTTTTTT. The chain links TRBV4-2 to TRBJ2-2; 13 bases fit TRBD2. The CDR3 has 18 amino acids. Germline CDR1 reads LGHNA; CDR2 reads YNFKEQ. Losses at the gene ends were 4 bases for V and 0 bases for J; bases not matched to a gene: 5.

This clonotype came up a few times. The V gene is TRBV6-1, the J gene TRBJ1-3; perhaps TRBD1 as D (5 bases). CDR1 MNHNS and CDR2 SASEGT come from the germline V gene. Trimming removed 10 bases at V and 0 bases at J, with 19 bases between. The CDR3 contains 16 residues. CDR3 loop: CATKPGQGDSGNTIYF. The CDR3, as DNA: TGTGCCACAAAGCCGGGGCAGGGTGACTCTGGAAACACCATATATTTT.

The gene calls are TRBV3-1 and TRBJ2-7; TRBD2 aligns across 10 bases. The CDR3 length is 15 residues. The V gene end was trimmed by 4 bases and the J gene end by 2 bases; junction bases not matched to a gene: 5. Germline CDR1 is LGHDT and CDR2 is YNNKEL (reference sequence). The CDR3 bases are TGTGCCAGCAGCCCGATAGCGGGGGGTACCTACGAGCAGTACTTC. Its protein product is CASSPIAGGTYEQYF.

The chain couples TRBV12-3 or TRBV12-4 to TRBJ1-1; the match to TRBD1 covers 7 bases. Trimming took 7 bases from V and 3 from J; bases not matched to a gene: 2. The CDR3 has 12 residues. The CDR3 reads CASMDRYTEAFF. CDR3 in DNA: TGTGCCAGCATGGACAGGTACACTGAAGCTTTCTTT.

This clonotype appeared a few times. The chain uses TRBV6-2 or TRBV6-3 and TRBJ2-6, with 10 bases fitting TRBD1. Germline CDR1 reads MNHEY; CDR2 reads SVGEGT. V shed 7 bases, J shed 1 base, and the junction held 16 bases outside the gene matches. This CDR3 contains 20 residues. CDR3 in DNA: TGTGCCAGCACCCACCTCAGTCTGGGACAGGGGTTTTCTGGGGCCAACGTCCTGACTTTC. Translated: CASTHLSLGQGFSGANVLTF.